The 16 T cell receptor beta chains in this list originate from one sample, sequenced in a study of vaccination effects on CD4 cells after COVID-19. Using viral peptide pools, the ViraFEST assay grew out antigen-specific CD4+ T cells prior to sequencing. After roughly eleven days in culture, the CD4+ T cells were isolated. Two doses of BNT162b2 or mRNA-1273 vaccine were administered to participants. Data came from immunoSEQ multiplex PCR; TCRdb stores just in-frame clones and leaves some out. The table shows 20,000 to 25,000 clones, with about four fifths occurring only once. Their cognate antigens are unknown. This specimen was CD4+ T cells from PBMCs cultured with SARS-CoV-2 spike peptides, taken after COVID-19 vaccination. These receptors were obtained from a human donor who received a COVID-19 vaccine. Some clones in this sample may be carry-over from other donors' samples.

This clone was observed a single time. The J gene is TRBJ2-7, the V gene TRBV21-1; the D call in the table, TRBD1, was not verified against the DNA. TRBV21-1 constitutes a pseudogene. CDR3 length: 14 residues. In DNA form, the CDR3 reads TGTGCCAGAAGACAGGGGGCTAGACCCTACGAGCAGTACGTC. This sequence encodes CARRQGARPYEQYV.

This chain joins TRBV5-1 and TRBJ1-1, with 10 bases that match TRBD1. CDR3 size: 14 residues. V lost 4 bases, J lost 11 bases, and 11 bases stayed unmatched. Germline CDR1 and CDR2: SGHRS and YFSETQ. CDR3 coding DNA: TGCGCCAGCAGCGATGACAGGGGGCGGTTTTTTGCTTTCTTT. Residues: CASSDDRGRFFAFF.

This chain joins TRBV2 and TRBJ2-6; TRBD1 aligns across 7 bases. J lost 2 bases, V lost 6 bases, and 4 bases had no gene match. CDR1 is SNHLY and CDR2 is FYNNEI in the germline V gene. The CDR3 totals 15 residues. The CDR3 DNA is TGTGCCAGCAGAGGTGACAGGGCTGGGGCCAACGTCCTGACTTTC. Translation: CASRGDRAGANVLTF.

The chain is built from TRBV24-1 and TRBJ2-3; TRBD1 matches at 8 bases. The germline V gene has CDR1 KGHDR and CDR2 SFDVKD. With 5 bases clipped from V and 2 bases from J, the junction kept 5 bases outside the gene matches. This CDR3 comprises 15 residues. Here the CDR3 reads CATSVWTGTTDTQYF. The CDR3 DNA sequence: TGTGCCACCAGTGTTTGGACAGGGACCACAGATACGCAGTATTTT.

This chain joins TRBV5-4 and TRBJ2-5, with D perhaps TRBD1 or TRBD2 (5 bases each). Germline lookup yields CDR1 SGHNT and CDR2 YYREEE (reference sequence). CDR3 length equals 15 residues. With 0 bases removed from V and 4 bases from J, the gap between germline ends came to 13 bases. The DNA for the CDR3 is TGTGCCAGCAGCTTGGCCGGGGCTAGCAGAGAGACCCAGTACTTC. Encoded protein: CASSLAGASRETQYF.

J is TRBJ1-1 and V is TRBV18, with 8 bases identical to TRBD1. The CDR3 runs 13 residues. With V trimmed by 4 bases and J by 4 bases, 2 bases remained unmatched. Germline values: CDR1 KGHSH, CDR2 LQKENI. The CDR3 region is CASSQTGATEAFF. The DNA for the CDR3 is TGTGCCAGCTCACAGACAGGGGCCACTGAAGCTTTCTTT.

In DNA, the CDR3 is TGTGCCAGCAGTGAGCCAGGGGGCACCGATGGAAACACCATATATTTT. This encodes CASSEPGGTDGNTIYF. The rearrangement uses TRBV6-1 and TRBJ1-3; the match to TRBD1 covers 8 bases. The CDR3 runs to 16 residues. Germline CDR1 is MNHNS and CDR2 is SASEGT. V dropped 3 bases and J dropped 3; count of bases not matched to a gene: 7.

The V gene is TRBV13, the J gene TRBJ1-4; the D is unclear. Germline-derived CDR1 and CDR2 are PRHDT and FYEKMQ (reference sequence). V lost 4 bases to trimming and J lost 8 bases, with 11 bases between them. The CDR3 is 13 residues long. The CDR3 region is CASSYGPEEKLFF. The CDR3 coding sequence is TGTGCCAGCAGCTACGGACCGGAGGAAAAACTGTTTTTT.

A few counts support this clone. The chain carries TRBV7-3 and TRBJ1-6; D remains unclear. V shed 2 bases and J shed 14 bases, with 7 bases lying between them. Germline V lookup: CDR1 SGHTA, CDR2 FQGTGA. The CDR3 is made up of 11 amino acids. This CDR3 reads CASSLFWALHF. DNA of the CDR3: TGTGCCAGCAGCTTATTCTGGGCCCTCCACTTT. The entire variable domain, with the rest obtained from reference TRBV7-3 and TRBJ1-6, is as follows: GAGVSQTPSNKVTEKGKYVELRCDPISGHTALYWYRQSLGQGPEFLIYFQGTGAADDSGLPNDRFFAVRPEGSVSTLKIQRTERGDSAVYLCASSLFWALHFGNGTRLTVT.

J is TRBJ1-2 and V is TRBV3-1 (or the pseudogene TRBV3-2); D unresolved. The CDR3 length is 13 residues. Germline V lookup: CDR1 LGHDT, CDR2 YNNKEL (reference sequence). V was pared by 3 bases and J by 8 bases, with 13 bases between. CDR3 residues: CASSHLTRQGYTF. The CDR3 DNA reads TGTGCCAGCAGCCATCTGACAAGGCAAGGCTACACCTTC.

The chain has TRBV6-6 and TRBJ1-3; D gene ambiguous. Germline assignment: CDR1 MNHNY and CDR2 SVGAGI (reference sequence). The length of the CDR3 is 14 residues. Trimming left V 4 bases short and J 0 bases short, with 7 bases between. CDR3 loop: CASSSSRSGNTIYF. The CDR3 DNA reads as TGTGCCAGCAGTTCAAGCCGCTCTGGAAACACCATATATTTT.

With respect to this clone: Mismatch with germline at one junction end may stem from a read error. This chain joins TRBV19 and TRBJ2-5, with TRBD2 matching over 14 bases. From germline, CDR1 is LNHDA and CDR2 SQIVND (reference sequence). This CDR3 contains 19 residues. The CDR3 nucleotides are TGTGCGAGTAGGGAGCGTCCGGGACTAGCGGGGGCCACTTGGGAGACCCAGTACTTC. Its translation is CASRERPGLAGATWETQYF.

The chain joins TRBV5-1 to TRBJ1-3; no definite D call. Germline CDR1 SGHRS, CDR2 YFSETQ. The CDR3 spans 11 residues. Deletions cut 0 bases from V and 9 bases from J, with 4 bases between. CDR3 in amino acids: CASSLGGTIYF. The CDR3 coding sequence is TGCGCCAGCAGCTTGGGCGGCACCATATATTTT.

V usage is TRBV3-1 (or the pseudogene TRBV3-2) and J usage is TRBJ1-5, with D possibly TRBD1 on 6 matching bases. CDR1 is LGHDT and CDR2 is YNNKEL in the germline V gene (reference sequence). This CDR3 is 13 amino acids long. V was clipped by 5 bases and J by 5 bases, with 10 bases between them. In DNA, the CDR3 is TGTGCCAGCAGCAAACAGGGAGATCAGCCCCAGCATTTT. Its protein product is CASSKQGDQPQHF.

This chain uses TRBV7-8 with TRBJ1-2; TRBD1 matches 7 bases. The CDR3 is 15 amino acids. V was clipped by 3 bases and J by 2 bases; unmatched bases: 6. CDR1 is SGHVS and CDR2 is FQNEAQ in the germline V gene. CDR3 loop: CASSFYGTDNYGYTF. Written as DNA, the CDR3 is TGTGCCAGCAGCTTTTACGGGACAGACAACTATGGCTACACCTTC.

V usage is TRBV7-2 and J usage is TRBJ1-1, with D maybe TRBD1 (6 bases). Germline loops: CDR1 SGHTA, CDR2 FQGNSA. Between the trimmed V and J ends, which lost 1 base and 0 bases, there was a span of 12 bases. This CDR3 has 16 amino acids. This CDR3 is CASSLDRATMNTEAFF. CDR3 nucleotides: TGTGCCAGCAGCTTAGACAGGGCGACCATGAACACTGAAGCTTTCTTT.